The 14 T cell receptor beta chains reported below all come from one sample, sequenced in a study of blood T cell repertoires in COVID-19. This table comes from immunoSEQ multiplex PCR, and its TCRdb copy is limited to in-frame clones, with some not included. Here the sample spans 90,000 to 120,000 clones, 80% to 85% being singletons. Input material: peripheral blood. The source is a human donor in a cohort sampled during active COVID-19.

CDR3 amino acids: CASSKDRISGNTIYF. DNA of the CDR3: TGTGCCAGTAGTAAAGATAGAATTTCTGGAAACACCATATATTTT. This chain uses TRBV19 with TRBJ1-3; D remains unclear. The CDR3 extends over 15 amino acids. CDR1 LNHDA and CDR2 SQIVND come from the germline V gene (reference sequence). Trimming removed 4 bases at V and 1 base at J, with 11 bases between.

This sequence joins TRBV9 and TRBJ2-5; a weak D match, TRBD2 (6 bases). The V gene lost 5 bases and the J gene lost 2 bases, with 13 bases spanning the gap. Germline V gives CDR1 SGDLS, CDR2 YYNGEE. The length of the CDR3 is 14 residues. CDR3 protein: CASRAGLSQETQYF. The CDR3 nucleotides are TGTGCCAGCAGGGCGGGGCTATCGCAAGAGACCCAGTACTTC.

The rearrangement links TRBV27 to TRBJ1-1, with D possibly being TRBD1 (5 bases). The V and J ends lost 2 bases and 9 bases respectively, with 19 bases between them. Germline V gene sequence: CDR1 MNHEY, CDR2 SMNVEV (reference sequence). CDR3 size: 15 residues. CDR3 coding DNA: TGTGCCAGCAGTTTAGCCGCGGGGGTGGGGGTACAAGCTTTCTTT. Its protein product is CASSLAAGVGVQAFF.

The CDR3 region is CASSIGSGANEQFF. As DNA, the CDR3 is TGTGCCAGTAGTATCGGAAGCGGAGCAAATGAGCAGTTCTTC. The chain uses TRBV19 and TRBJ2-1, with a tentative D call TRBD2 (5 bases). This CDR3 region has 14 residues. Trimming shortened V by 3 bases and J by 7 bases, and 13 bases separated the two germline ends. The V gene's germline CDR1 is LNHDA and CDR2 SQIVND (reference sequence).

The V and J genes are TRBV12-3 or TRBV12-4 and TRBJ1-1; D may be TRBD1 (5 bases). Trimming stripped 1 base from V and 4 bases from J, with 7 bases between. The CDR3 contains 13 residues. CDR3 amino acids: CASSLVGGTEAFF. The CDR3, as DNA: TGTGCCAGCAGTTTAGTGGGGGGCACTGAAGCTTTCTTT.

The chain couples TRBV10-3 to TRBJ2-3, with 7 bases matching TRBD2. CDR3 length equals 15 residues. Germline V gene data show CDR1 as ENHRY and CDR2 as SYGVKD. V lost 9 bases and J lost 0; bases outside the gene matches: 9. The CDR3 DNA reads TGTGCCATTAACGAGCGGGGCTATAGCACAGATACGCAGTATTTT. The encoded protein is CAINERGYSTDTQYF.

The V gene is TRBV10-3, the J gene TRBJ2-3, with 8 bases fitting TRBD2. Germline CDR1 reads ENHRY; CDR2 reads SYGVKD. The V and J ends lost 9 bases and 4 bases, in that order; junction bases with no gene match: 6. The CDR3 covers 13 residues. The DNA for the CDR3 is TGTGCCATTAGCGGGATCGGGGCAGATACGCAGTATTTT. Amino acids: CAISGIGADTQYF.

The chain employs TRBV3-1 (or the pseudogene TRBV3-2) and TRBJ1-4; TRBD1 agrees at 8 bases. The CDR3 sequence is 16 residues long. CDR1 and CDR2 (germline): LGHDT, YNNKEL (reference sequence). V lost 2 bases, J lost 5 bases, and 7 bases stayed unmatched. The CDR3, as DNA: TGTGCCAGCAGCCAATTCCCGGGACAGGAAAATGAAAAACTGTTTTTT. This encodes CASSQFPGQENEKLFF.

The J gene is TRBJ2-5, the V gene TRBV19; 14 bases match TRBD2. The CDR3 runs to 15 residues. The germline gives CDR1 LNHDA, CDR2 SQIVND (reference sequence). With V trimmed by 5 bases and J by 5 bases, 4 bases remained unmatched. This CDR3 is CASSPRTSGGETQYF. CDR3 bases: TGTGCCAGTAGTCCCAGGACTAGCGGGGGGGAGACCCAGTACTTC.

This rearrangement joins TRBV4-3 to TRBJ1-5, with D tentatively TRBD1 (6 bases). The CDR3 is 16 residues long. V lost 0 bases, J lost 4 bases, and 13 bases lay in between. Germline V gives CDR1 LGHNA, CDR2 YSLEER. CDR3 loop: CASSQDYGTNNQPQHF. The CDR3 DNA sequence: TGCGCCAGCAGCCAAGATTACGGGACAAATAATCAGCCCCAGCATTTT.

V gene TRBV5-1 combines with J gene TRBJ2-2; 9 bases are a match to TRBD1. The CDR3 sequence is 15 residues long. Germline V CDR1 and CDR2: SGHRS, YFSETQ. V trimming: 6 bases; J trimming: 3 bases; junction bases outside the gene matches: 6. The CDR3 nucleotides are TGCGCCAGCAAAAACAGGGGGCAGGACACCGGGGAGCTGTTTTTT. Translated: CASKNRGQDTGELFF.

The chain recombines TRBV5-1 with TRBJ2-1; TRBD2 matches at 14 bases. Trimming at V came to 4 bases and at J to 8 bases, leaving 20 bases not matched to a gene. The CDR3 totals 20 residues. CDR1 is SGHRS and CDR2 is YFSETQ in the germline V gene. The CDR3 reads CASSHPAGTSGSKVYDEQFF. The DNA for the CDR3 is TGCGCCAGCAGCCACCCAGCCGGGACTAGCGGGAGCAAAGTTTACGATGAGCAGTTCTTC.

This clone turned up a few times. The rearrangement links TRBV7-6 to TRBJ1-2; maybe TRBD1 (5 bases). This CDR3 has 15 amino acids. Germline lookup yields CDR1 SGHVS and CDR2 FNYEAQ. V lost 5 bases to trimming and J lost 4 bases, with 17 bases between them. The CDR3 is CASSPGGGSAYGYTF. DNA of the CDR3: TGTGCCAGCAGCCCTGGGGGGGGATCAGCCTATGGCTACACCTTC.

Of note for this clone: A read error may produce the germline difference seen at one junction end. The genes are TRBV7-9 and TRBJ1-3; D not certain. The CDR3 loop spans 16 amino acids. The V gene's germline CDR1 is SEHNR and CDR2 FQNEAQ (reference sequence). CDR3 sequence reads: CASSLAATVSGNTIYF. For the CDR3, the DNA is TGTGCCAGCAGCCTAGCCGCCACGGTCTCTGGAAACACCATATATTTT.